Listed here are 10 T cell receptor beta chains from one sample, sequenced in a study of blood T cell repertoires in COVID-19 (dated by TCRdb to between 2020 and 2021). Libraries were constructed by the immunoSEQ multiplex PCR assay. TCRdb obtained this table from immuneACCESS and retained in-frame rearrangements with V and J assigned. These tables miss some clones; where compared with another copy, unresolved V genes account for less than half of the shortfall, and the remainder is unexplained. The table for this sample lists some 180,000 clones; roughly 83% of them were counted only once. The ten largest clones take up about 6.5% of the sample. Sequencing input: peripheral blood. The origin of the receptors is a woman in her thirties or forties with COVID-19, enrolled during active disease.

V gene TRBV7-2 combines with J gene TRBJ2-5, with 9 bases fitting TRBD2. There are 14 residues in the CDR3. Unmatched junction bases numbered 5, after V lost 3 bases and J lost 6 bases. The germline gives CDR1 SGHTA, CDR2 FQGNSA. The CDR3 nucleotides read TGTGCCAGCAGCTTCGGCGGGAGGGGGAAGACCCAGTACTTC. It encodes CASSFGGRGKTQYF.

The genes are TRBV6-5 and TRBJ1-2, with D possibly being TRBD1 (5 bases). Germline loops: CDR1 MNHEY, CDR2 SVGAGI. There are 14 residues in the CDR3. V dropped 6 bases and J dropped 8 bases, with 19 bases sitting between them. The CDR3 protein is CASSLSGGTDGYTF. In DNA form, the CDR3 reads TGTGCCAGCAGCCTCTCCGGGGGGACCGACGGCTACACCTTC.

This sequence joins TRBV27 and TRBJ1-1; 7 bases match TRBD1. V dropped 7 bases and J dropped 5; count of bases not matched to a gene: 13. Germline lookup yields CDR1 MNHEY and CDR2 SMNVEV (reference sequence). The CDR3 has 15 amino acids. The CDR3 nucleotides are TGTGCCAGCACTCCGCGGACAGGTCTGAGAACTGAAGCTTTCTTT. This codes for CASTPRTGLRTEAFF.

Here the CDR3 DNA reads TGTGCCAGCAGATGGACAGGGGACACAGATACGCAGTATTTT. Protein product: CASRWTGDTDTQYF. V is TRBV6-5 and J is TRBJ2-3, with 9 bases matching TRBD1. Germline CDR1 is MNHEY and CDR2 is SVGAGI. CDR3 length: 14 residues. Unmatched junction bases numbered 3, after V lost 6 bases and J lost 2 bases.

V gene TRBV10-3 combines with J gene TRBJ2-3, with 7 bases matching TRBD1. Germline V CDR1 and CDR2: ENHRY, SYGVKD. The V and J ends lost 7 bases and 1 base, in that order; junction bases with no gene match: 5. The CDR3 length is 14 residues. As DNA, the CDR3 is TGTGCCATCACCACAGACAGGGGCACAGATACGCAGTATTTT. Translation gives CAITTDRGTDTQYF.

J is TRBJ1-6 and V is TRBV19, with 7 positions matching TRBD1. V dropped 3 bases and J dropped 0; count of bases not matched to a gene: 5. The CDR3 sequence is 17 residues long. The germline CDR1 and CDR2 sequences are LNHDA and SQIVND (reference sequence). This CDR3 is CASSISTGASYNSPLHF. In DNA, the CDR3 is TGTGCCAGTAGTATCTCCACAGGGGCCTCCTATAATTCACCCCTCCACTTT.

The genes are TRBV6-2 or TRBV6-3 and TRBJ2-7; 7 bases are shared with TRBD1. Germline-derived CDR1 and CDR2 are MNHEY and SVGEGT. V shed 3 bases, J shed 5 bases, and the junction held 4 bases outside the gene matches. This CDR3 is built from 13 residues. The CDR3 here is CASSYTGADEQYF. The CDR3 DNA is TGTGCCAGCAGTTATACAGGGGCGGACGAGCAGTACTTC.

The rearrangement links TRBV7-7 to TRBJ1-1; 8 bases map to TRBD1. Germline CDR1 reads SSHAT; CDR2 reads FNYEAQ (reference sequence). Losses at the gene ends were 5 bases for V and 5 bases for J; bases not matched to a gene: 13. The CDR3 spans 16 residues. The CDR3 spells CASSPGGGGLGTEAFF. CDR3 in DNA: TGTGCCAGCAGCCCAGGGGGCGGAGGATTAGGGACTGAAGCTTTCTTT.

This clone was seen only a few times. The rearrangement joins TRBV18 to TRBJ2-2, with a possible D match to TRBD1 (6 bases). In germline, CDR1 is KGHSH, CDR2 LQKENI. Trimming pared 2 bases from V and 7 bases from J, leaving 14 bases between. CDR3 length: 15 amino acids. CDR3: CASSPFSGVHGELFF. The CDR3 DNA follows: TGTGCCAGCTCACCATTTTCAGGGGTACACGGGGAGCTGTTTTTT.

The chain joins TRBV4-2 to TRBJ2-6; 7 bases align to TRBD2. The CDR3 has 17 residues. Per the germline V gene, CDR1 is LGHNA and CDR2 is YNFKEQ. The V gene end was trimmed by 5 bases and the J gene end by 0 bases; junction bases not matched to a gene: 7. The CDR3 region has the DNA TGTGCCAGCAGCTCCCGGGGCGGGGGCTCTGGGGCCAACGTCCTGACTTTC. Amino acids: CASSSRGGGSGANVLTF.